This TCR beta chain was sequenced in a study of beta chain features in type 1 diabetes (dated by TCRdb to 2017 to 2018). The study in broad terms: Patients and healthy donors did not differ in mean age, gender distribution, total cell number or subset yield. A total of approximately 100,000,000 sorted cells were examined across all samples, and the number of cells per subset was strongly correlated with RNA yield. The study compared TCRB repertoires of sorted circulating CD4+ T cell subsets between recently diagnosed type 1 diabetes patients and matched healthy donors. Regulatory and stem cell-like memory subsets were isolated from only 8 patients and 8 healthy donors, whereas naive and central memory subsets came from all 30 or so donors. Overall results and qualifications from the work: Naive, central memory and regulatory TCRB repertoires appeared to be more alike among patients than among healthy donors. A moderate but significant shortening of TCRB CDR3 length was observed in type 1 diabetes patients in all four CD4+ subsets. Shorter templates might be favored by PCR, yet because patient and control samples were amplified and corrected together, any such skew would affect both groups equally. Sequencing cDNA rather than genomic DNA could over-represent highly expressing activated cells, although activation and CD3 levels did not differ between groups. Only small numbers of individuals were included in the HLA sub-analyses, which left unresolved whether HLA type had any influence on TCRB rearrangement. Fewer insertions and more nucleotide deletions at VDJ recombination sites were observed in patients with type 1 diabetes, implying thymic rearrangement abnormalities.

All of the isolated RNA was reverse transcribed with the High Capacity cDNA Reverse Transcription Kit, so expressed TCRB transcripts were sequenced. Deep immunoSEQ sequencing was applied to naive, central memory and regulatory T cell samples, giving an average of roughly 3.5 million total reads per sample. Sorted cells were lysed in RLT buffer, and RNA was extracted using DNase-treated RNeasy Micro or Mini kits according to cell number. Each cell subset was processed separately to prevent cross-contamination, with patient and healthy donor samples processed together. TCRB sequences were amplified from cDNA with the immunoSEQ multiplex PCR, producing 87-bp fragments spanning the CDR3 region. The amplicons were sequenced using the Illumina HiSeq platform. The original methods were these. PCR bias was computationally corrected using synthetic template baselines, reads within Hamming distance 2 were collapsed, and singletons that could not be merged were discarded. Reads were aligned against IMGT so that V, D and J genes, CDR3 length and insertions or deletions at six rearrangement sites could be assigned. Clonotype counts were normalized to sorted cell number within each subset before computing true diversity and Gini coefficients with the tcR R package. The overlap coefficient, calculated on TCRB nucleotide sequences, was used to measure repertoire sharing. As a proxy for the pre-selection repertoire, out-of-frame TCRB sequences from naive cells were analyzed. The immuneACCESS repertoire file appears here via TCRdb, limited to in-frame rearrangements. These files lack a portion of the clones; in checked studies, under half of the deficit traces to unresolved V genes, and the cause of the others is not known. V and J calls and clone size are as listed in that table; D and trimming were resolved from the DNA. The sample table holds 680,000 or so clones, of which roughly a sixth were seen once. About 0.097% of the sample is held by the ten biggest clonotypes.

Each donor gave one peripheral blood draw, roughly 110 mL on average, collected into heparinised tubes. A BD FACSAria II and a panel including CD45RO, CCR7, CD25, CD127, CD95 and CD27 were used to sort naive, central memory, regulatory and stem cell-like memory CD4+ T cells. A purity above 98% was achieved for all sorted populations. PBMCs were isolated right away by Lymphoprep density gradient centrifugation and were stained directly, without culture. Samples were stained and sorted in pairs, with one healthy donor and one patient per experiment, so that batch effects were minimized. Details on this clone: Its cognate antigen has yet to be identified. There are no base qualities to consult, and no much larger clone falls within one base.

The CDR3 numbers 15 residues from cysteine through phenylalanine. Only the CDR3 DNA is retained, 45 bases long and in frame from the first base. The germline V gene supplies CDR1 MNHEY and CDR2 SVGAGI. Deletion took 4 bases off V and 0 bases off J, with a span of 11 bases between the germline ends. The chain was built from TRBV6-5 and TRBJ2-3, with the D call perhaps TRBD1 or TRBD2, each one matching 7 bases. The sequencing sample was made of naive CD4+ T cells from blood. In the paper's terms, the cell subset or site label means: true naive CD4+ T cells. This TCR was recovered from a man younger than 30 in good health. The CDR3 region: CASSFQGGSTDTQYF. The bases are TGTGCCAGCAGTTTCCAGGGGGGGAGCACAGATACGCAGTATTTT.